This TCR beta chain was recorded in a study of PD-1 blockade in classical Hodgkin lymphoma. Sequenced by immunoSEQ multiplex PCR; TCRdb stores in-frame clones only, minus some. The repertoire includes just under 100,000 clones, 75% to 90% of them detected once, and 9% to 15% sits in the top ten. All patients relapsed after autologous stem cell transplantation, and brentuximab vedotin exposure varied. The CDR3 extends over 14 amino acids. Germline V gene lookup returns CDR1 MNHNY and CDR2 SVGAGI (reference sequence). V lost 3 bases to trimming and J lost 2 bases, with 11 bases between them. V is TRBV6-6 and J is TRBJ2-7, with D unclear. Sequencing used peripheral blood mononuclear cells (PBMCs), obtained at baseline. This receptor was identified in a human donor with classical Hodgkin lymphoma. Here the CDR3 DNA reads TGTGCCAGCAGTTATATGGCGGAAGCCTACGAGCAGTACTTC. It is translated as CASSYMAEAYEQYF.